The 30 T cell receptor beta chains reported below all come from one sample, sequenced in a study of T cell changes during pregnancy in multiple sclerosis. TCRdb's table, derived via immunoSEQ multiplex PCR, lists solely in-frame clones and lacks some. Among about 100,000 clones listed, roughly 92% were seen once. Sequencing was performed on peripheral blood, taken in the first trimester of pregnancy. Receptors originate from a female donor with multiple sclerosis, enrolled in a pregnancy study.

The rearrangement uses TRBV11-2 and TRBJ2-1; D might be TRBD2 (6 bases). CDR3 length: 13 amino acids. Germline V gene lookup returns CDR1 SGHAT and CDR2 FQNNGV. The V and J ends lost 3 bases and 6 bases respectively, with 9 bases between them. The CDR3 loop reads CASSFIGSNEQFF. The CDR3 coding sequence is TGTGCCAGCAGCTTCATCGGGAGCAATGAGCAGTTCTTC.

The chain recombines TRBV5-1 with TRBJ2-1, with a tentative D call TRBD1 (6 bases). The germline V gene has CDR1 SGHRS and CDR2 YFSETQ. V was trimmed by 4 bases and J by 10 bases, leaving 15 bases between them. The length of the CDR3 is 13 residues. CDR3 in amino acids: CASSQGTPWEQFF. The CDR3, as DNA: TGCGCCAGCAGCCAAGGGACACCTTGGGAGCAGTTCTTC.

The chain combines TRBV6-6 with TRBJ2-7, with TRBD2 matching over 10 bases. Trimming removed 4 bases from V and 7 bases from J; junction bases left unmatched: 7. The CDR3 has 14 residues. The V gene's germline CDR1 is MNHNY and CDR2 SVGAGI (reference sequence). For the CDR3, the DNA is TGTGCCAGCAGTTCTAGCGGGAGTCTACAGGAGCAGTACTTC. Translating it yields CASSSSGSLQEQYF.

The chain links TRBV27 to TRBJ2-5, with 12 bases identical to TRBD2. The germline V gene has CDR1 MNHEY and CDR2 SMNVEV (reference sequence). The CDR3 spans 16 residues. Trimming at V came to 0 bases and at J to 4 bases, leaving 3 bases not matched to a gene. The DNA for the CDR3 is TGTGCCAGCAGTTTATCGCCGGGACTAGCGGGAGAGACCCAGTACTTC. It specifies CASSLSPGLAGETQYF.

CDR3 region: CSVDLAGDLYETQYF. The CDR3, as DNA: TGCAGCGTTGACCTAGCGGGAGATCTGTATGAGACCCAGTACTTC. The chain couples TRBV29-1 to TRBJ2-5; TRBD2 aligns across 10 bases. Germline loops: CDR1 SQVTM, CDR2 ANQGSEA. The CDR3 has 15 residues. Trimming cost V 3 bases and J 5 bases; bases outside gene matches: 9.

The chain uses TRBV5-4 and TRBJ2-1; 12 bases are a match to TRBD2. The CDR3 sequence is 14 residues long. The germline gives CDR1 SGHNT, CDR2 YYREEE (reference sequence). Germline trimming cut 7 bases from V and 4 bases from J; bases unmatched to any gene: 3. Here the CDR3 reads CASGLAGQYNEQFF. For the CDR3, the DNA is TGTGCCAGCGGACTAGCGGGACAATACAATGAGCAGTTCTTC. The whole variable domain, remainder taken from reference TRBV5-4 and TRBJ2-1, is ETGVTQSPTHLIKTRGQQVTLRCSSQSGHNTVSWYQQALGQGPQFIFQYYREEENGRGNFPPRFSGLQFPNYSSELNVNALELDDSALYLCASGLAGQYNEQFFGPGTRLTVL.

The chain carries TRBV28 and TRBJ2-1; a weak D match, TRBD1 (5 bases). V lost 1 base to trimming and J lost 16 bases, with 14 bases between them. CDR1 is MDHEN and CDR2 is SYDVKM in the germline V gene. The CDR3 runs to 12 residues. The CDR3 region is CASSLSQGGHFF. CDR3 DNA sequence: TGTGCCAGCAGTTTATCGCAGGGTGGGCACTTCTTC.

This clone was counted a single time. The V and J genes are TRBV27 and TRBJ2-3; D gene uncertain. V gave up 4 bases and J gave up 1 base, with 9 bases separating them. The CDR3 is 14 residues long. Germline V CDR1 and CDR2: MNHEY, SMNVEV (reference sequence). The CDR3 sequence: CASSSRVGTDTQYF. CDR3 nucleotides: TGTGCCAGCAGTTCCCGGGTCGGCACAGATACGCAGTATTTT.

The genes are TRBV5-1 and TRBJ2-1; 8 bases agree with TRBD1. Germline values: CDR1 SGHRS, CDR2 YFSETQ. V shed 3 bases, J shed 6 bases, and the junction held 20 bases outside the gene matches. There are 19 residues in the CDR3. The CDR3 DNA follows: TGCGCCAGCAGCTCCGGGACAGGAAACTTACCTCTCCAAGGCAATGAGCAGTTCTTC. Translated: CASSSGTGNLPLQGNEQFF.

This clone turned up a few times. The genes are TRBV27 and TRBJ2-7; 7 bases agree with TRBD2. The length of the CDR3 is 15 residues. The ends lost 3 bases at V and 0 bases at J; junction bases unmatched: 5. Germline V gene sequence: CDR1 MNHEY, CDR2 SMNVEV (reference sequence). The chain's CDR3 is CASSFSGVSSYEQYF. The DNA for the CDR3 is TGTGCCAGCAGTTTCAGCGGGGTGAGCTCCTACGAGCAGTACTTC.

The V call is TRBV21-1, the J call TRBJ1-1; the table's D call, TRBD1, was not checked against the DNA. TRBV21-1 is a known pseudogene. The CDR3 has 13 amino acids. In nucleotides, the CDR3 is TGTGCCAGCAGCTCCCGACAGAACACTGAAGCTTTCTTT. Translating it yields CASSSRQNTEAFF.

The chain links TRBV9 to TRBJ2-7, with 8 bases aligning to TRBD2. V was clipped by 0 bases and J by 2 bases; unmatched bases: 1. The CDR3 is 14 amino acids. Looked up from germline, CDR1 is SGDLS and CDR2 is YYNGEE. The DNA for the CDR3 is TGTGCCAGCAGCGTAGCGGGAGGGCCCTACGAGCAGTACTTC. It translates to CASSVAGGPYEQYF.

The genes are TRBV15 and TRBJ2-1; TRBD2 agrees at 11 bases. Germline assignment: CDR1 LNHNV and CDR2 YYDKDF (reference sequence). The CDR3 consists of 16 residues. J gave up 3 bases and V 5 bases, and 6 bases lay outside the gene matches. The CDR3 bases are TGTGCCACCAGCCACCCGACTAGCGGGGACTACAATGAGCAGTTCTTC. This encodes CATSHPTSGDYNEQFF.

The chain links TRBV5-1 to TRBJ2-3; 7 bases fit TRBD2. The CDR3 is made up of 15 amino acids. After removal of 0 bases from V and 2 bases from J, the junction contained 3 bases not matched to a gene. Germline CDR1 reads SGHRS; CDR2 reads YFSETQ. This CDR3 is CASSLGGGNTDTQYF. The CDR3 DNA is TGCGCCAGCAGCTTGGGGGGGGGAAACACAGATACGCAGTATTTT.

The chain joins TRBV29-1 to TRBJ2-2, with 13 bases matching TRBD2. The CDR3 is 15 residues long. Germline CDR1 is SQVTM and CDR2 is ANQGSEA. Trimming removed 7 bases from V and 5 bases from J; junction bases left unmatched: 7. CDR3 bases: TGCAGCGCCCGGACTAGCGGGAGCGAAACCGGGGAGCTGTTTTTT. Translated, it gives CSARTSGSETGELFF.

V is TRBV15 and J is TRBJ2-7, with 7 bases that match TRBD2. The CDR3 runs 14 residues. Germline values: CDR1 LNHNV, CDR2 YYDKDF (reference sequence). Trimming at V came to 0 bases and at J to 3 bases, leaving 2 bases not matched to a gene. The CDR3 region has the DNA TGTGCCACCAGCAGAGAGTCGGGAGGCTACGAGCAGTACTTC. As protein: CATSRESGGYEQYF.

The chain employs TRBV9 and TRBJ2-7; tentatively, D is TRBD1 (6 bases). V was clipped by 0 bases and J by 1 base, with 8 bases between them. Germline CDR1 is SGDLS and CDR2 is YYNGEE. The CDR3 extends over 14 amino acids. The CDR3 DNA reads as TGTGCCAGCAGCGTAGGGACAGCATCCTACGAGCAGTACTTC. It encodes CASSVGTASYEQYF.

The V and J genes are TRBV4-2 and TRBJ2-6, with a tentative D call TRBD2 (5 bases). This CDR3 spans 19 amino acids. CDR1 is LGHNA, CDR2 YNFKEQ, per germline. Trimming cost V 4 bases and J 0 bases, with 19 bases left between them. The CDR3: CASSLTLWRTGSGANVLTF. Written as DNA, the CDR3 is TGTGCCAGCAGCCTGACCCTCTGGAGGACCGGCTCTGGGGCCAACGTCCTGACTTTC.

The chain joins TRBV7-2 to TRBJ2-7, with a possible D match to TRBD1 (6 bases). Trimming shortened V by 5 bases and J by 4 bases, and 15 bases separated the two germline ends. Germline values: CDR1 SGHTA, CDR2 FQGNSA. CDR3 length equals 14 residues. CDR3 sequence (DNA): TGTGCCAGCAGCACCGGACAGTCCTTTTACGAGCAGTACTTC. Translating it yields CASSTGQSFYEQYF.

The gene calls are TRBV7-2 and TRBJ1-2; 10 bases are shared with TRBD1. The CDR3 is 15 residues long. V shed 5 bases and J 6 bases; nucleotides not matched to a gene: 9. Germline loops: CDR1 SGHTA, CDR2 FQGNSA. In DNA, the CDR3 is TGTGCCAGCAGCAACCGGGACAGGGGCCTCGATGGCTACACCTTC. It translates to CASSNRDRGLDGYTF.

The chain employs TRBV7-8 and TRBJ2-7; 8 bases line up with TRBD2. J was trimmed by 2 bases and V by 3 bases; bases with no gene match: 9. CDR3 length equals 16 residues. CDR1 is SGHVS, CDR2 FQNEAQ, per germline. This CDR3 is CASSLEGSGSAYEQYF. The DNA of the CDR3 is TGTGCCAGCAGCTTGGAGGGGAGCGGGAGCGCCTACGAGCAGTACTTC. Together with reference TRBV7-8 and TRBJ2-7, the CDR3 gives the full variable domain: GAGVSQSPRYKVAKRGQDVALRCDPISGHVSLFWYQQALGQGPEFLTYFQNEAQLDKSGLPSDRFFAERPEGSVSTLKIQRTQQEDSAVYLCASSLEGSGSAYEQYFGPGTRLTVT.

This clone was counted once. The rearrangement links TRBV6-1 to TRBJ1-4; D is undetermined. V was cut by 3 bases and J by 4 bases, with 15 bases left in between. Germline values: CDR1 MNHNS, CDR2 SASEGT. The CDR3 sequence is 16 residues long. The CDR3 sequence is CASSEVAGGFNEKLFF. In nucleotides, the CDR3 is TGTGCCAGCAGTGAGGTCGCGGGAGGATTTAATGAAAAACTGTTTTTT.

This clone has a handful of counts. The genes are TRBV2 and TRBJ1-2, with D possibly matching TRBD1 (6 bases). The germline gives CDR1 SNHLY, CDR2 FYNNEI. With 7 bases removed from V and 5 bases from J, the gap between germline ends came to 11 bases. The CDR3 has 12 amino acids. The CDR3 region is CASTLQGYGYTF. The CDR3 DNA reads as TGTGCCAGCACTCTACAGGGATATGGCTACACCTTC.

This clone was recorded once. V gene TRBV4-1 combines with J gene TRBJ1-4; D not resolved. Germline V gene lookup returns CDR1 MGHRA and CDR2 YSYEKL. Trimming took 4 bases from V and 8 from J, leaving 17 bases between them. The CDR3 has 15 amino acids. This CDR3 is CASSLTPAPGEKLFF. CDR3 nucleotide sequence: TGCGCCAGCAGCCTTACACCCGCACCGGGAGAAAAACTGTTTTTT.

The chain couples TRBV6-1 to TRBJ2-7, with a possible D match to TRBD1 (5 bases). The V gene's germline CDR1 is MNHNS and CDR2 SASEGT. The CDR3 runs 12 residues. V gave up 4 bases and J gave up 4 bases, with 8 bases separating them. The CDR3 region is CASSGNRYEQYF. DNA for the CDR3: TGTGCCAGCAGTGGAAACAGGTACGAGCAGTACTTC.

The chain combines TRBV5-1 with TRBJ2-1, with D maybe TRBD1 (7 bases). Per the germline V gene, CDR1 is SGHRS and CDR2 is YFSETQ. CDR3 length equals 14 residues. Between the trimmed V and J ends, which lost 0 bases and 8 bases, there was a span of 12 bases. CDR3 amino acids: CASSLEGRGDEQFF. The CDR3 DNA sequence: TGCGCCAGCAGCTTGGAAGGCAGGGGGGATGAGCAGTTCTTC. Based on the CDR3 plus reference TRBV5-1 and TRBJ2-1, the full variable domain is KAGVTQTPRYLIKTRGQQVTLSCSPISGHRSVSWYQQTPGQGLQFLFEYFSETQRNKGNFPGRFSGRQFSNSRSEMNVSTLELGDSALYLCASSLEGRGDEQFFGPGTRLTVL.

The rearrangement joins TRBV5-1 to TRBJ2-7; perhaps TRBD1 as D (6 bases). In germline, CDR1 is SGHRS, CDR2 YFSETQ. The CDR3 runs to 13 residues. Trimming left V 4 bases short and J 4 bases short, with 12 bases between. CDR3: CASSPSTGYEQYF. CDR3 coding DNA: TGCGCCAGCAGCCCATCCACAGGGTACGAGCAGTACTTC.

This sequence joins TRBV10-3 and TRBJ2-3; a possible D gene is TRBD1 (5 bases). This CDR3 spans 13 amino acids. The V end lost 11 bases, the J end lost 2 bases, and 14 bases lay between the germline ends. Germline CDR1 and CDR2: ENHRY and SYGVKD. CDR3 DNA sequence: TGTGCCGGCTCGGACAACCCCACAGATACGCAGTATTTT. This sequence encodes CAGSDNPTDTQYF.

Here the CDR3 DNA reads TGTGCCAGCAGCTCCTCCCCAGCGAACACCGGGGAGCTGTTTTTT. It translates to CASSSSPANTGELFF. This chain uses TRBV7-6 with TRBJ2-2; no definite D call. The CDR3 is 15 amino acids. V dropped 4 bases and J dropped 0 bases, with 9 bases sitting between them. Germline V gene lookup returns CDR1 SGHVS and CDR2 FNYEAQ.

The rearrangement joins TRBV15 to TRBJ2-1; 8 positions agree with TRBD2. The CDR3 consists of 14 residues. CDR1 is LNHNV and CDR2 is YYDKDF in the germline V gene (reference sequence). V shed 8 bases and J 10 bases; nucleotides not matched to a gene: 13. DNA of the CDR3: TGTGCCACCGCTGGTAGCGGGGTATCTTGGGAGCAGTTCTTC. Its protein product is CATAGSGVSWEQFF.